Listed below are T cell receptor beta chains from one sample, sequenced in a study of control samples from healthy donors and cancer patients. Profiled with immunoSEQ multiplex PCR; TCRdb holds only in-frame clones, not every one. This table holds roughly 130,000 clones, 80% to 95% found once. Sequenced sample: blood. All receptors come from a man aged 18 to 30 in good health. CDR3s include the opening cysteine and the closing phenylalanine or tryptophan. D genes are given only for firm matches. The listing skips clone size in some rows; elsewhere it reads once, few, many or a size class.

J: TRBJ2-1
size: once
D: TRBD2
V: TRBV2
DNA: TGTGCCAGCAGCGGGACTAGCGGGGGGGTCAATGAGCAGTTCTTC
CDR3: CASSGTSGGVNEQFF

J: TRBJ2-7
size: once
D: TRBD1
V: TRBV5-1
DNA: TGCGCCAGCAGCTTCCAGGGGGAGTACGAGCAGTACTTC
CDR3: CASSFQGEYEQYF

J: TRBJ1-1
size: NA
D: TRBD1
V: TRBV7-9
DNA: TGTGCCAGCAGCTTAGGGTGGGACAGGGTAACTGAAGCTTTCTTT
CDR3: CASSLGWDRVTEAFF

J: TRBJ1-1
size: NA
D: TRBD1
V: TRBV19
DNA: TGTGCCAGTAGGGACCCATCCCAGGGGGCAGGCACTGAAGCTTTCTTT
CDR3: CASRDPSQGAGTEAFF

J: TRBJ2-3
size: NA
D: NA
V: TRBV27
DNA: TGTGCCAGCAGTTTAATGGGTGGGACCTTAGATACGCAGTATTTT
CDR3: CASSLMGGTLDTQYF

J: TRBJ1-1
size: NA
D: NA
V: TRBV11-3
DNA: TGTGCCAGCAGCTTAGATCGGGGATCCTCACTGAACACTGAAGCTTTCTTT
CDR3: CASSLDRGSSLNTEAFF

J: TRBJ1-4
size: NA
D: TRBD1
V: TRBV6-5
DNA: TGTGCCAGCAGGTCTACAGGGGTACGGGAAAAACTGTTTTTT
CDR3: CASRSTGVREKLFF

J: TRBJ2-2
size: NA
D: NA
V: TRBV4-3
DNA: TGCGCCAGCAGCCAAGCCGGGTTCGGCGGGGAGCTGTTTTTT
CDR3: CASSQAGFGGELFF

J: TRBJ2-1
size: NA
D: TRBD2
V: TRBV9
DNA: TGTGCCAGCAGCGTAGTGGGGAGTGGTAGCGGGAGTAGGGTCAATGAGCAGTTCTTC
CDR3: CASSVVGSGSGSRVNEQFF

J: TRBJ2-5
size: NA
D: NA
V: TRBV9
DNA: TGTGCCAGCAGCGTAGTGGGAGGGGGCTCCGGGTCCCAGGCGCAAGAGACCCAGTACTTC
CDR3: CASSVVGGGSGSQAQETQYF

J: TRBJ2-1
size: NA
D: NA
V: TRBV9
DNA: TGTGCCAGCAGCATGGGACCCAACAATGAGCAGTTCTTC
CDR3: CASSMGPNNEQFF

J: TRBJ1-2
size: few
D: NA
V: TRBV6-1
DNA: TGTGCCAGCAGTGAAAAGGAGGTCTATGGCTACACCTTC
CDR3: CASSEKEVYGYTF

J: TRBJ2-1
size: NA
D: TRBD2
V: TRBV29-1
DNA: TGCAGCGTGAGGCGGGGGGGCGGCCATGAGCAGTTCTTC
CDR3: CSVRRGGGHEQFF

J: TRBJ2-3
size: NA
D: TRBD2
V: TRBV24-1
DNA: TGTGCCACCAGTGCCCCCGGGACTACCAGCACAGATACGCAGTATTTT
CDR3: CATSAPGTTSTDTQYF

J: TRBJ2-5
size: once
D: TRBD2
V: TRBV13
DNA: TGTGCCAGCAGCCGGAGACTAGCGGGGGACCAAGAGACCCAGTACTTC
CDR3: CASSRRLAGDQETQYF

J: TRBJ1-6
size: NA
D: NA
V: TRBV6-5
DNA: TGTGCCAGCAGTTACAGGGAGCGTTCACCCCTCCACTTT
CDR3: CASSYRERSPLHF

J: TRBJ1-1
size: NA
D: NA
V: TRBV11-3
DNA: TGTGCCAGCAGCCCATATTCGAACACTGAAGCTTTCTTT
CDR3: CASSPYSNTEAFF

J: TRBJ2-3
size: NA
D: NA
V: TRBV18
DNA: TGTGCCAGCTCAAGTTTGGCGGGAAGCACAGATACGCAGTATTTT
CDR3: CASSSLAGSTDTQYF

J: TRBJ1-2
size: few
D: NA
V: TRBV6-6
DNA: TGTGCCAGCACAGAAAAATATGGCTACACCTTC
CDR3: CASTEKYGYTF

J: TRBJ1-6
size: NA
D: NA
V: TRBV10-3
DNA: TGTGCCATCAGTGAGTCGACTTCACCCCTCCACTTT
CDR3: CAISESTSPLHF

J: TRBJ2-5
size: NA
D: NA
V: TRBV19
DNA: TGTGCCAGTAGTGTCCAGGGGTACCTCCAGGGAGAGACCCAGTACTTC
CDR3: CASSVQGYLQGETQYF

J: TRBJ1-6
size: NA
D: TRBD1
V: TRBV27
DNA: TGTGCCAGCAGTTTGACAGGGGTGAATTCACCCCTCCACTTT
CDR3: CASSLTGVNSPLHF